This T cell receptor (beta chain) emerged from a study of beta chain features in type 1 diabetes. Points from the study as a whole: Any HLA type influence on TCRB rearrangement was left unresolved here. A closer apparent resemblance between naive, central memory and Treg TCRB repertoires was seen in patients than in healthy donors. TCRB CDR3 length was moderately but significantly reduced in all four CD4+ subsets of Type 1 diabetes patients.

A sort by CD45RO/CCR7/CD25/CD127/CD95/CD27 yielded CD4+ naive, central memory, regulatory and stem cell-like memory cells. This clone was counted a few times. What it recognizes is unknown. The CDR3 is 13 residues long. Trimming took off 8 bases at V and 4 bases at J, with 14 bases between the two ends. The germline gives CDR1 SNHLY, CDR2 FYNNEI. The study reverse transcribed the entire isolated RNA, so it sequenced expressed TCRB transcripts. The read count averaged approximately 3.5 million across naive, central memory and regulatory T cell samples. The repertoire was sequenced with immunoSEQ multiplex PCR; TCRdb's copy has only in-frame clones and lacks some. Among some 250,000 clones, 9.5% to 13% were seen once, and the ten largest hold around 0.018%.

This TCR was recovered from a man in his thirties or forties with type 1 diabetes. Source material: naive CD4+ T cells from blood. The J gene is TRBJ2-5, the V gene TRBV2; possibly TRBD2 for D (5 bases). In nucleotides, the CDR3 is TGTGCCAGCGGAGGTAACGGTGGAGAGACCCAGTACTTC. The encoded protein is CASGGNGGETQYF.